Listed below are T cell receptor beta chains from one sample, sequenced in a study of T cells in Graves' hyperthyroidism and ophthalmopathy. Using its own MiXCR run on the multiplex PCR reads, TCRdb lists one record per CDR3 protein. The sample carries hundreds of thousands of distinct CDR3 sequences, 14% recorded once. Sequences were obtained from blood. The source is a woman aged 25-40 years with Graves' hyperthyroidism. Each CDR3 is given with its conserved first and last residue. The D gene is left open where the match is weak. Some rows mark clone size as missing; the rest say once, few, many or name a class of expanded clone.

d_call	v_call	j_call	clone_size	cdr3_nt	cdr3_aa
-	TRBV7-8	TRBJ1-5	many	TGTGCCAGCAGCTTAGTAGAGGGACCCAATCAGCCCCAGCATTTT	CASSLVEGPNQPQHF
TRBD2	TRBV20-1	TRBJ2-7	many	TGCAGTGCCCAGACTAGCGGGAGTTACGAGCAGTACTTC	CSAQTSGSYEQYF
TRBD1	TRBV7-9	TRBJ2-5	many	TGTGCCAGCAGCTTAAGGTCCAGGGGGCGCAGGGAGACCCAGTACTTC	CASSLRSRGRRETQYF
-	TRBV9	TRBJ2-7	few	TGTGCCAGCAGCGAGGGGATAGAACTTTACGAGCAGTACTTC	CASSEGIELYEQYF
-	TRBV11-3	TRBJ2-4	-	TGTGCCAGCAGCGGGAAGGAAGGGTTAGCCAAAAACATTCAGTACTTC	CASSGKEGLAKNIQYF
TRBD2	TRBV28	TRBJ2-1	-	TGTGCCAGCAGTGGATATGTTAGCGGGAGGGTCCATGAGCAGTTCTTC	CASSGYVSGRVHEQFF
-	TRBV27	TRBJ2-7	many	TGTGCCAGCAGTTTAAGTGGGGGTGTATACGAGCAGTACTTC	CASSLSGGVYEQYF
TRBD1	TRBV7-9	TRBJ1-2	few	TGTGCCAGCAGCTTCTCGGGACAGGGCGCCTATGGCTACACCTTC	CASSFSGQGAYGYTF
TRBD1	TRBV28	TRBJ1-2	many	TGTGCCAGCAGCCTAATTATACCGGGACAGGGAAACTATGGCTACACCTTC	CASSLIIPGQGNYGYTF
TRBD2	TRBV28	TRBJ2-3	-	TGTGCCAGCAGCTTACGCCTCCTAGCGGGAGTTAATACGCAGTATTTT	CASSLRLLAGVNTQYF
-	TRBV3-1	TRBJ2-3	few	TGTGCCAGCAGCCAAGGGTCAGATACGCAGTATTTT	CASSQGSDTQYF
-	TRBV25-1	TRBJ1-5	few	TGTGCCAGCGGCCTAGGACAGAGGAGCAATCAGCCCCAGCATTTT	CASGLGQRSNQPQHF
-	TRBV4-3	TRBJ2-3	many	TGCGCCAGCAGCCAAGGGGGACACCCCTTTAGCACAGATACGCAGTATTTT	CASSQGGHPFSTDTQYF
-	TRBV29-1	TRBJ2-5	-	TGCAGCGTTGATACGGACAGCCAAGAGACCCAGTACTTC	CSVDTDSQETQYF
TRBD1	TRBV7-6	TRBJ2-5	-	TGTGCCAGCAGCTCCCAGACAGGGGGGCAAGAGACCCAGTACTTC	CASSSQTGGQETQYF
-	TRBV28	TRBJ1-2	few	TGTGCCAGCAGCCCTACTACAGGGATTGGGGGCTACACCTTC	CASSPTTGIGGYTF
TRBD2	TRBV7-2	TRBJ2-3	few	TGTGCCAGCAGCTTAGACCTAGCGGGAGTGAGTGATCTCAGTTTAGATACGCAGTATTTT	CASSLDLAGVSDLSLDTQYF
TRBD1	TRBV7-3	TRBJ1-1	many	TGTGCCAGCAGCCCCGCCGGGACAGTGAACACTGAAGCTTTCTTT	CASSPAGTVNTEAFF
-	TRBV7-2	TRBJ2-7	-	TGTGCCAGCAGCTTTGACAAGCCCGAGCAGTACTTC	CASSFDKPEQYF
-	TRBV29-1	TRBJ2-1	many	TGCAGCTCCGGGGAAGGGGGATGGTTTGGTGAGCAGTTCTTC	CSSGEGGWFGEQFF
TRBD2	TRBV12-3/TRBV12-4	TRBJ2-3	many	TGTGCCAGCAGTTCCGGGACTAGCGGTCCCACAGATACGCAGTATTTT	CASSSGTSGPTDTQYF
TRBD2	TRBV7-2	TRBJ2-3	-	TGTGCCAGCAGCCCCGAACTAGCGGGAGTGAAGGCAGATACGGAGTATTTT	CASSPELAGVKADTEYF
TRBD2	TRBV10-1	TRBJ2-3	-	TGCGCCATCTGGACTAGCGGGAGTTCCGGTACAGATACGCAGTATTTT	CAIWTSGSSGTDTQYF
-	TRBV6-2/TRBV6-3	TRBJ1-5	many	TGTGCCAGTAGTAACGGTCAGCCCCAGCATTTT	CASSNGQPQHF
-	TRBV5-1	TRBJ1-4	-	TGCGCCAGCAGCTTGGAAGCAGGGTCTAATGAAAAACTGTTTTTT	CASSLEAGSNEKLFF
TRBD2	TRBV5-1	TRBJ2-1	many	TGCGCCAGCCGCGATGGCGGGAGTGCGTACAATGAGCAGTTCTTC	CASRDGGSAYNEQFF
TRBD2	TRBV27	TRBJ2-3	many	TGTGCCAGCAGACCCGTAGCGGGAGCTAGAGATACGCAGTATTTT	CASRPVAGARDTQYF
TRBD1	TRBV28	TRBJ1-2	many	TGTGCCAGCAGTTCCACAGACAGGGGAATCTATGGCTACACCTTC	CASSSTDRGIYGYTF
TRBD2	TRBV6-1	TRBJ2-5	many	TGTGCCAGCACCGGGACTAGCTACCAAGAGACCCAGTACTTC	CASTGTSYQETQYF
TRBD1	TRBV6-2/TRBV6-3	TRBJ2-1	-	TGTGCCAGCAGCCGGGACAGGGGGCATAATGAGCAGTTCTTC	CASSRDRGHNEQFF
-	TRBV28	TRBJ2-6	-	TGTGCCAGCAGCCTAGGGGGAATTGGGGCCAACGTCCTGACTTTC	CASSLGGIGANVLTF
-	TRBV2	TRBJ2-4	many	TGTGCCAGCAGTGAAGCGGAGGGGATTCAGTACTTC	CASSEAEGIQYF
-	TRBV19	TRBJ1-5	few	TGTGCCAGCAACGTCGGCGACTGGCAGCCCCAGCATTTT	CASNVGDWQPQHF
-	TRBV18	TRBJ2-7	-	TGTGCCAGCTCACGATCAGGGGCGTCCTACGAGCAGTACTTC	CASSRSGASYEQYF
-	TRBV6-2/TRBV6-3	TRBJ2-2	-	TGTGCCAGCACTCTCGGGTGGGGTGGGGAGCTGTTTTTT	CASTLGWGGELFF
TRBD1	TRBV28	TRBJ2-7	many	TGTGCCAGCAGTTTATTCGTGACAGGGTTGTCCTACGAGCAGTACTTC	CASSLFVTGLSYEQYF
TRBD1	TRBV3-1	TRBJ1-1	many	TGTGCCAGCAGCCGAAAGGGACAGACGAACACTGAAGCTTTCTTT	CASSRKGQTNTEAFF
-	TRBV30	TRBJ2-5	-	TGTGCCTGTCGGAGGGGCGGGGAGACCCAGTACTTC	CACRRGGETQYF
-	TRBV11-2	TRBJ1-2	-	TGTGCCAGCAGCACCGAGGGGGTGGGGCGGTATGGCTACACCTTC	CASSTEGVGRYGYTF
-	TRBV29-1	TRBJ2-5	many	TGCAGCGTTGCACTGGGGGCAGGGGAGACCCAGTACTTC	CSVALGAGETQYF
-	TRBV29-1	TRBJ2-6	-	TGCAGCGTTGGATCTGGGGCCAACGTCCTGACTTTC	CSVGSGANVLTF
-	TRBV9	TRBJ2-7	few	TGTGCCAGCAGCGTAGGGGCAGTCTCCTACGAGCAGTACTTC	CASSVGAVSYEQYF